Presented here are 25 T cell receptor beta chains from one specimen sequenced in a study of early T cells in non-severe SARS-CoV-2 infection. TCRdb reanalysed the 5' RACE reads using MiXCR and keeps one entry per CDR3 protein. This table has some 60,000 distinct CDR3 sequences, 10% appearing once. Sequencing was done on a sample of whole blood. These receptors originate from an adult who was a healthcare worker with PCR-confirmed SARS-CoV-2 infection or an uninfected control (not recorded which).

This clonotype was counted ten times or more. V usage is TRBV2 and J usage is TRBJ2-2; 8 bases are a match to TRBD2. Trimming took 6 bases from V and 6 from J; bases not matched to a gene: 0. This CDR3 contains 12 residues. The germline V gene has CDR1 SNHLY and CDR2 FYNNEI. The CDR3 DNA reads TGTGCCAGCAGAGCGGGAGCCGGGGAGCTGTTTTTT. This sequence encodes CASRAGAGELFF.

This clonotype was recorded at least ten times. The V and J genes are TRBV20-1 and TRBJ1-4; D might be TRBD1 (6 bases). This CDR3 spans 12 amino acids. Trimming pared 2 bases from V and 8 bases from J, leaving 9 bases between. CDR1 is DFQATT, CDR2 SNEGSKA, per germline (reference sequence). The CDR3 is CSARTGTEKLFF. The DNA for the CDR3 is TGCAGTGCTAGAACAGGGACCGAAAAACTGTTTTTT.

V gene TRBV29-1 combines with J gene TRBJ1-1, with a weak D call TRBD1 (6 bases). The CDR3 has 14 amino acids. Germline CDR1 and CDR2: SQVTM and ANQGSEA. V lost 7 bases and J lost 1, with 16 bases in between. The CDR3 coding sequence is TGCAGCGGTAGTACAGGGACCACGAACACTGAAGCTTTCTTT. Its translation is CSGSTGTTNTEAFF.

This clonotype showed up just a few times. This chain joins TRBV10-3 and TRBJ1-2; D is uncertain. CDR3 length: 12 amino acids. The ends were cut back, 3 bases at V and 0 bases at J, with 2 bases in the middle. Germline lookup yields CDR1 ENHRY and CDR2 SYGVKD. As DNA, the CDR3 is TGTGCCATCAGTGAAGCTAACTATGGCTACACCTTC. This sequence encodes CAISEANYGYTF.

The chain carries TRBV3-1 and TRBJ1-5; TRBD1 matches 8 bases. The germline CDR1 and CDR2 sequences are LGHDT and YNNKEL (reference sequence). The CDR3 has 16 amino acids. V lost 0 bases and J lost 9; bases outside the gene matches: 10. Here the CDR3 reads CASSQDVAGGIAPQHF. The CDR3, as DNA: TGTGCCAGCAGCCAAGATGTGGCAGGGGGCATTGCGCCCCAGCATTTT.

This clonotype was seen ten or more times. The rearrangement links TRBV27 to TRBJ2-1, with 15 bases aligning to TRBD2. Germline CDR1 is MNHEY and CDR2 is SMNVEV (reference sequence). CDR3 size: 17 residues. The V and J ends lost 5 bases and 5 bases, in that order; junction bases with no gene match: 7. The DNA for the CDR3 is TGTGCCAGCAGTCCCAGGACTAGCGGGAGGGTCCACAATGAGCAGTTCTTC. Residues: CASSPRTSGRVHNEQFF.

This clonotype appeared many times. The chain links TRBV11-2 to TRBJ2-1; D is undetermined. Germline V gene sequence: CDR1 SGHAT, CDR2 FQNNGV. V was cut by 1 base and J by 12 bases, with 10 bases left in between. The CDR3 loop spans 12 amino acids. In DNA form, the CDR3 reads TGTGCCAGCAGCTTAGGGGTGGCAGGGCAGTTCTTC. It encodes CASSLGVAGQFF.

A word on this clonotype: Being one base from a much bigger clone, this may be a read error. The gene calls are TRBV5-1 and TRBJ2-5, with D perhaps TRBD1 (6 bases). The germline V gene has CDR1 SGHRS and CDR2 YFSETQ. The CDR3 has 13 amino acids. The germline V and J ends were trimmed by 6 bases and 5 bases, with 14 bases remaining between them. The CDR3 sequence is CASNPPGAETQYF. Written as DNA, the CDR3 is TGCGCCAGCAACCCGCCAGGGGCCGAGACCCAGTACTTC.

The rearrangement links TRBV20-1 to TRBJ2-7; 15 bases are a match to TRBD2. This CDR3 comprises 16 residues. After removal of 6 bases from V and 5 bases from J, the junction contained 11 bases not matched to a gene. Germline-derived CDR1 and CDR2 are DFQATT and SNEGSKA (reference sequence). As DNA, the CDR3 is TGCAGTGCGTTTTCTCCGGGACTAGCGGGAGGACACGAGCAGTACTTC. It translates to CSAFSPGLAGGHEQYF.

V is TRBV7-9 and J is TRBJ2-1, with a weak D call TRBD1 (5 bases). The V end was cut by 1 base, the J end by 3 bases, with 16 bases between. There are 17 residues in the CDR3. Germline values: CDR1 SEHNR, CDR2 FQNEAQ (reference sequence). CDR3 DNA sequence: TGTGCCAGCAGCTTAGAACAGACAGCAGGGAACTACAATGAGCAGTTCTTC. Protein: CASSLEQTAGNYNEQFF.

This clonotype was found a few times. The genes are TRBV6-2 or TRBV6-3 and TRBJ1-1; D not resolved. The CDR3 covers 14 residues. Germline assignment: CDR1 MNHEY and CDR2 SVGEGT. Trimming removed 2 bases at V and 6 bases at J, with 13 bases between. DNA for the CDR3: TGTGCCAGCAGTTACCGGGGTGCCTTCTCTGAAGCTTTCTTT. Protein product: CASSYRGAFSEAFF.

This clonotype qualifies as large. V and J are TRBV27 and TRBJ2-3; unclear D gene. This CDR3 has 13 residues. The germline V gene has CDR1 MNHEY and CDR2 SMNVEV (reference sequence). The V and J ends lost 5 bases and 3 bases respectively, with 9 bases between them. CDR3 DNA sequence: TGTGCCAGCAGTCTCGTAGAAACAGATACGCAGTATTTT. Protein: CASSLVETDTQYF.

The V gene is TRBV6-6, the J gene TRBJ1-3; D remains ambiguous. The CDR3 loop spans 14 amino acids. The germline V and J ends were trimmed by 6 bases and 4 bases, with 13 bases remaining between them. Germline V lookup: CDR1 MNHNY, CDR2 SVGAGI (reference sequence). The DNA of the CDR3 is TGTGCCAGCAGGGGCCCGGGCTTCGGAAACACCATATATTTT. This codes for CASRGPGFGNTIYF.

This clonotype was observed at least ten times. The chain couples TRBV7-9 to TRBJ1-5; 7 bases are a match to TRBD1. J gave up 0 bases and V 6 bases, and 11 bases lay outside the gene matches. The length of the CDR3 is 17 residues. CDR1 and CDR2 from the germline V gene are SEHNR and FQNEAQ (reference sequence). The CDR3 region has the DNA TGTGCCAGCAGTTCGTGGGACAGCTTCTATAGCAATCAGCCCCAGCATTTT. The encoded protein is CASSSWDSFYSNQPQHF.

This clonotype appeared a single time. This may stem from a read error, because a much larger clone lies one nucleotide away. This chain links TRBV29-1 with TRBJ1-4; D possibly corresponds to TRBD1 (5 bases). With 4 bases removed from V and 6 bases from J, the gap between germline ends came to 18 bases. The germline V gene encodes CDR1 SQVTM and CDR2 ANQGSEA. This CDR3 is 15 amino acids long. The CDR3 loop is CSVGDPGGTDEKLFF. The DNA of the CDR3 is TGCAGCGTTGGAGATCCCGGAGGGACGGATGAAAAACTGTTTTTT.

The gene calls are TRBV5-1 and TRBJ2-4; 9 bases align to TRBD1. Germline CDR1 reads SGHRS; CDR2 reads YFSETQ. After removal of 4 bases from V and 9 bases from J, the junction contained 8 bases not matched to a gene. The CDR3 totals 14 residues. In DNA form, the CDR3 reads TGCGCCAGCAGCCTGGAGGCGGGACAGGGCATTCAGTACTTC. The encoded protein is CASSLEAGQGIQYF.

Concerning this clonotype itself: One end of the junction does not line up with germline, which may come from a read error. The chain couples TRBV7-2 to TRBJ2-5, with D possibly matching TRBD1 (6 bases). CDR3 size: 15 residues. Germline V gene lookup returns CDR1 SGHTA and CDR2 FQGNSA. CDR3 sequence reads: CASSSLGAYHETQYF. In DNA, the CDR3 is TGTGCCAGCAGCTCTCTGGGGGCCTACCATGAGACCCAGTACTTC.

The chain joins TRBV20-1 to TRBJ2-5; no reliable D call. V was clipped by 0 bases and J by 4 bases, with 9 bases between them. Germline CDR1 is DFQATT and CDR2 is SNEGSKA (reference sequence). The CDR3 contains 13 residues. The CDR3 DNA sequence: TGCAGTGCTAGAGATTGGCGGTTAGAGACCCAGTACTTC. Encoded protein: CSARDWRLETQYF.

This clonotype has just a few counts. This chain links TRBV11-3 with TRBJ2-1, with 9 nucleotides matching TRBD2. The V and J ends lost 0 bases and 5 bases, in that order; junction bases with no gene match: 8. The CDR3 is made up of 17 amino acids. Germline CDR1 and CDR2: SGHNT and YENEEA. Written as DNA, the CDR3 is TGTGCCAGCAGCTTAGAAGGGTCCACTAGCGGGCACAATGAGCAGTTCTTC. Protein: CASSLEGSTSGHNEQFF.

The CDR3 is CASSYPEQFF. The CDR3, as DNA: TGTGCCAGCAGTTACCCAGAGCAGTTCTTC. The V and J genes are TRBV6-2 or TRBV6-3 and TRBJ2-1; D uncertain. The CDR3 contains 10 residues. The V gene's germline CDR1 is MNHEY and CDR2 SVGEGT. The V and J ends lost 2 bases and 10 bases respectively, with 3 bases between them.

Sample share makes this clonotype large. The J gene is TRBJ2-7, the V gene TRBV7-9, with D possibly being TRBD1 (6 bases). Germline-derived CDR1 and CDR2 are SEHNR and FQNEAQ (reference sequence). This CDR3 is 13 amino acids long. With 6 bases removed from V and 3 bases from J, the gap between germline ends came to 12 bases. The CDR3 here is CASSYRERYEQYF. DNA for the CDR3: TGTGCCAGCAGTTACAGGGAGCGCTACGAGCAGTACTTC.

The sample holds many counts of this clonotype. The V gene is TRBV6-2 or TRBV6-3, the J gene TRBJ2-1; D gene unclear. Germline CDR1 is MNHEY and CDR2 is SVGEGT. The CDR3 is 14 residues long. Trimming removed 5 bases at V and 12 bases at J, with 20 bases between. In DNA, the CDR3 is TGTGCCAGCAGTGTCATGACAAGCAGCGCGAGGCAGTTCTTC. The encoded protein is CASSVMTSSARQFF.

This clonotype was detected many times. The chain combines TRBV6-5 with TRBJ1-5; D possibly corresponds to TRBD1 (5 bases). In germline, CDR1 is MNHEY, CDR2 SVGAGI. This CDR3 is 13 amino acids long. V dropped 6 bases and J dropped 3 bases, with 9 bases sitting between them. CDR3 loop: CASRTEPNQPQHF. In DNA, the CDR3 is TGTGCCAGCAGGACAGAGCCCAATCAGCCCCAGCATTTT.

This clonotype has a count of ten or more. The rearrangement uses TRBV12-2 and TRBJ2-3; the D call TRBD2 from the table was never checked on the DNA. TRBV12-2 is marked as a pseudogene. The CDR3 has 20 residues. The CDR3 nucleotides are TGTGCAAGTCGCTCGTCCGCGGGCGCGGGACTTGACTCGGGCACAGATACGCAGTATTTT. The encoded protein is CASRSSAGAGLDSGTDTQYF.

This clonotype was recorded many times. This sequence joins TRBV30 and TRBJ1-2; a weak D match, TRBD1 (6 bases). Trimming cost V 4 bases and J 7 bases, with 25 bases left between them. The CDR3 has 16 amino acids. Germline values: CDR1 GTSNPN, CDR2 SVGIG (reference sequence). This chain's CDR3 is CAWTRPPLGRGSGYTF. Here the CDR3 DNA reads TGTGCCTGGACCCGACCGCCCCTGGGCAGGGGATCTGGCTACACCTTC.